The 20 T cell receptor beta chains below all came from one sample that was sequenced in a study of T cell responses to AZD1222 COVID-19 vaccine. The data were produced by immunoSEQ multiplex PCR, yet TCRdb's version contains in-frame clones alone and is incomplete. The sample holds under 140,000 clones; 92% are singletons and the top ten take 7.5% to 9%. Material: peripheral blood, obtained on day 0 of AZD1222 vaccination. Receptors originate from an adult in good health.

This chain joins TRBV4-1 and TRBJ2-7; 7 nucleotides match TRBD2. Germline CDR1 reads MGHRA; CDR2 reads YSYEKL. The CDR3 totals 14 residues. Germline trimming cut 0 bases from V and 6 bases from J; bases unmatched to any gene: 5. The CDR3 DNA reads as TGCGCCAGCAGCCAAGAAGGCGGCGGGGGCGAGCAGTACTTC. Protein product: CASSQEGGGGEQYF.

The chain recombines TRBV6-2 or TRBV6-3 with TRBJ1-1; 8 nucleotides agree with TRBD1. V gave up 7 bases and J gave up 1 base; unmatched junction bases: 11. Per the germline V gene, CDR1 is MNHEY and CDR2 is SVGEGT. This CDR3 is 16 amino acids long. The CDR3 sequence is CASTPRQGARNTEAFF. CDR3 DNA sequence: TGTGCCAGCACCCCGCGGCAGGGGGCGCGGAACACTGAAGCTTTCTTT.

The chain employs TRBV27 and TRBJ2-7, with D perhaps TRBD2 (5 bases). The V and J ends lost 2 bases and 3 bases respectively, with 11 bases between them. The length of the CDR3 is 14 residues. The germline V gene has CDR1 MNHEY and CDR2 SMNVEV (reference sequence). The CDR3 DNA sequence: TGTGCCAGCAGTTTAAATGTCGGGGACTACGAGCAGTACTTC. It translates to CASSLNVGDYEQYF.

The chain combines TRBV30 with TRBJ1-1; D remains ambiguous. CDR3 length equals 13 residues. With 3 bases removed from V and 6 bases from J, the gap between germline ends came to 14 bases. Germline lookup yields CDR1 GTSNPN and CDR2 SVGIG (reference sequence). CDR3 nucleotides: TGTGCCTGGAGCTGGGCAGATCAGTCTGAAGCTTTCTTT. It encodes CAWSWADQSEAFF.

The chain employs TRBV9 and TRBJ1-2; D is ambiguous. Trimming stripped 4 bases from V and 1 base from J, with 8 bases between. There are 13 residues in the CDR3. Germline lookup yields CDR1 SGDLS and CDR2 YYNGEE. The CDR3 sequence: CASSQTGNYGYTF. CDR3 nucleotides: TGTGCCAGCAGCCAAACGGGTAACTATGGCTACACCTTC.

The chain is built from TRBV9 and TRBJ2-5; the D is unclear. In germline, CDR1 is SGDLS, CDR2 YYNGEE. This CDR3 has 13 residues. The germline V and J ends were trimmed by 5 bases and 5 bases, with 13 bases remaining between them. The CDR3 region is CASSYNVLETQYF. Written as DNA, the CDR3 is TGTGCCAGCAGTTATAACGTCCTGGAGACCCAGTACTTC.

The rearrangement uses TRBV5-1 and TRBJ2-5; perhaps D is TRBD1 or TRBD2 (5 bases each). This CDR3 spans 14 amino acids. With 1 base removed from V and 4 bases from J, the gap between germline ends came to 11 bases. Germline lookup yields CDR1 SGHRS and CDR2 YFSETQ. In DNA, the CDR3 is TGCGCCAGCAGCTTGCCGGTCGGGGCAGAGACCCAGTACTTC. Protein sequence: CASSLPVGAETQYF. The variable domain in full, completed from reference TRBV5-1 and TRBJ2-5, reads KAGVTQTPRYLIKTRGQQVTLSCSPISGHRSVSWYQQTPGQGLQFLFEYFSETQRNKGNFPGRFSGRQFSNSRSEMNVSTLELGDSALYLCASSLPVGAETQYFGPGTRLLVL.

The V and J genes are TRBV12-3 or TRBV12-4 and TRBJ1-1, with 7 bases identical to TRBD1. The CDR3 totals 13 residues. Trimming removed 6 bases from V and 0 bases from J; junction bases left unmatched: 1. The chain's CDR3 is CASSGQVNTEAFF. The CDR3 DNA is TGTGCCAGCAGCGGACAGGTGAACACTGAAGCTTTCTTT.

This clone was detected once. The V call is TRBV15, the J call TRBJ2-2; TRBD2 agrees at 14 bases. Germline V gene lookup returns CDR1 LNHNV and CDR2 YYDKDF (reference sequence). The CDR3 covers 17 residues. J was trimmed by 0 bases and V by 5 bases; bases with no gene match: 2. The CDR3 protein is CATSGTSGGANTGELFF. CDR3 sequence (DNA): TGTGCCACCAGCGGGACTAGCGGGGGCGCGAACACCGGGGAGCTGTTTTTT.

The V and J genes are TRBV10-2 and TRBJ1-2, with 7 bases lining up with TRBD1. Looked up from germline, CDR1 is WSHSY and CDR2 is SAAADI. The V and J ends lost 7 bases and 4 bases, in that order; junction bases with no gene match: 6. This CDR3 region has 13 residues. Here the CDR3 reads CASTSGGGYGYTF. The DNA for the CDR3 is TGCGCCAGCACTTCAGGGGGGGGCTATGGCTACACCTTC.

This rearrangement joins TRBV15 to TRBJ2-4; tentatively, D is TRBD2 (6 bases). Trimming shortened V by 0 bases and J by 5 bases, and 17 bases separated the two germline ends. CDR3 length equals 17 residues. Germline CDR1 reads LNHNV; CDR2 reads YYDKDF (reference sequence). The CDR3 loop reads CATSRDRAGRMENIQYF. CDR3 DNA sequence: TGTGCCACCAGCAGAGATCGGGCAGGGAGGATGGAAAACATTCAGTACTTC.

The chain has TRBV5-1 and TRBJ2-1, with 8 bases matching TRBD1. Germline loops: CDR1 SGHRS, CDR2 YFSETQ. Losses at the gene ends were 4 bases for V and 4 bases for J; bases not matched to a gene: 4. The CDR3 contains 14 residues. For the CDR3, the DNA is TGCGCCAGCAGCAAGGGACAGGCTTACAATGAGCAGTTCTTC. Its protein is CASSKGQAYNEQFF.

The chain employs TRBV21-1 and TRBJ1-5. TRBV21-1 is annotated as a pseudogene. CDR3 length equals 16 residues. CDR3 in DNA: TGTGCCAGCAGCAAAGAGGGGGGGCTCGGCAATCAGCCCCAGCATTTT. Amino acids: CASSKEGGLGNQPQHF.

The CDR3 nucleotides are TGTGCCAGCAGCCTTATTACCGGGACAGGGGGATCTGGCTACACCTTC. Its protein is CASSLITGTGGSGYTF. The rearrangement joins TRBV28 to TRBJ1-2; 11 nucleotides agree with TRBD1. The CDR3 is 16 residues long. V trimming: 6 bases; J trimming: 7 bases; junction bases outside the gene matches: 13. CDR1 is MDHEN, CDR2 SYDVKM, per germline.

The chain combines TRBV6-5 with TRBJ2-4; a possible D gene is TRBD1 (5 bases). The CDR3 sequence is 16 residues long. The V end was cut by 0 bases, the J end by 3 bases, with 12 bases between. Germline V gene lookup returns CDR1 MNHEY and CDR2 SVGAGI. CDR3 sequence (DNA): TGTGCCAGCAGTTACTCCCGTGAAGGGGTCAAAAACATTCAGTACTTC. Translation gives CASSYSREGVKNIQYF.

This clone was detected once. V usage is TRBV9 and J usage is TRBJ1-2; perhaps TRBD1 as D (5 bases). The germline CDR1 and CDR2 sequences are SGDLS and YYNGEE. Trimming took 4 bases from V and 7 from J, leaving 26 bases between them. This CDR3 spans 17 amino acids. The CDR3 DNA follows: TGTGCCAGCAGCCCCCGGGGCAAAGGAAACGAAGTAGGTGGCTACACCTTC. It is translated as CASSPRGKGNEVGGYTF.

Sample share makes this clone medium-sized. This chain links TRBV4-2 with TRBJ2-7; 10 nucleotides align to TRBD2. Germline V gene sequence: CDR1 LGHNA, CDR2 YNFKEQ. This CDR3 has 15 residues. The ends lost 3 bases at V and 2 bases at J; junction bases unmatched: 4. CDR3 in amino acids: CASSQLGTSAYEQYF. CDR3 nucleotides: TGTGCCAGCAGCCAGTTAGGGACTAGCGCCTACGAGCAGTACTTC.

The chain joins TRBV7-8 to TRBJ2-7, with D unclear. V was cut by 0 bases and J by 2 bases, with 8 bases left in between. This CDR3 comprises 14 residues. Germline CDR1 is SGHVS and CDR2 is FQNEAQ. The CDR3: CASSLARLAYEQYF. As DNA, the CDR3 is TGTGCCAGCAGCTTAGCACGACTGGCCTACGAGCAGTACTTC. Filled out from reference TRBV7-8 and TRBJ2-7, the complete variable domain reads GAGVSQSPRYKVAKRGQDVALRCDPISGHVSLFWYQQALGQGPEFLTYFQNEAQLDKSGLPSDRFFAERPEGSVSTLKIQRTQQEDSAVYLCASSLARLAYEQYFGPGTRLTVT.

The chain employs TRBV5-5 and TRBJ1-6, with TRBD1 identical over 7 bases. The CDR3 runs to 15 residues. Germline CDR1 and CDR2: SGHKS and YYEKEE (reference sequence). Unmatched junction bases numbered 4, after V lost 1 base and J lost 6 bases. The CDR3 region has the DNA TGTGCCAGCAGCTTGACAGGGGCCGCTAATTCACCCCTCCACTTT. Amino acid sequence: CASSLTGAANSPLHF.

The CDR3 here is CASSFGTGDNYGYTF. DNA for the CDR3: TGTGCCAGCAGCTTCGGGACAGGGGACAACTATGGCTACACCTTC. The rearrangement links TRBV13 to TRBJ1-2, with 10 bases that match TRBD1. The CDR3 is 15 amino acids. CDR1 is PRHDT and CDR2 is FYEKMQ in the germline V gene (reference sequence). Losses at the gene ends were 3 bases for V and 2 bases for J; bases not matched to a gene: 3. The full variable domain, in which reference TRBV13 and TRBJ1-2 provide the parts outside the CDR3, is AAGVIQSPRHLIKEKRETATLKCYPIPRHDTVYWYQQGPGQDPQFLISFYEKMQSDKGSIPDRFSAQQFSDYHSELNMSSLELGDSALYFCASSFGTGDNYGYTFGSGTRLTVV.